The 9 T cell receptor beta chains in this list originate from one sample, sequenced in a study of beta chain features in type 1 diabetes. TCRB transcripts that were expressed got sequenced, as all of the isolated RNA had been reverse transcribed. The assay was immunoSEQ multiplex PCR, and TCRdb's table has in-frame clones only and misses some. The profile covers around 340,000 clones, with around 8% appearing a single time and 0.44% taken by the ten largest. The specimen was central memory CD4+ T cells from blood. These TCRs come from a woman aged 18-30 years in good health.

In this sample, this clone turned up a few times. This sequence joins TRBV6-5 and TRBJ2-1, with 8 bases identical to TRBD2. This CDR3 has 15 residues. Germline V lookup: CDR1 MNHEY, CDR2 SVGAGI. V dropped 6 bases and J dropped 4; count of bases not matched to a gene: 8. The CDR3, as DNA: TGTGCCAGCAGCCCAAGCGGGAGAAGGTACAATGAGCAGTTCTTC. It translates to CASSPSGRRYNEQFF.

The chain has TRBV5-1 and TRBJ2-5; 7 bases agree with TRBD1. CDR3 length: 12 residues. From germline, CDR1 is SGHRS and CDR2 YFSETQ. V gave up 5 bases and J gave up 5 bases; unmatched junction bases: 3. CDR3 sequence (DNA): TGCGCCAGCAGAGAACAGGGGGAGACCCAGTACTTC. It codes for CASREQGETQYF.

The V gene is TRBV12-5, the J gene TRBJ2-1; D is tentatively TRBD1 or TRBD2 (5 bases each). V was trimmed by 7 bases and J by 0 bases, leaving 19 bases between them. This CDR3 has 17 residues. Germline V CDR1 and CDR2: LGHNT, FRNRAP. As DNA, the CDR3 is TGTGCTAGTGCCCTCGGGACGGGAACGAGCTCCTACAATGAGCAGTTCTTC. Its protein product is CASALGTGTSSYNEQFF. Full variable domain (remainder filled in from reference TRBV12-5 and TRBJ2-1): DARVTQTPRHKVTEMGQEVTMRCQPILGHNTVFWYRQTMMQGLELLAYFRNRAPLDDSGMPKDRFSAEMPDATLATLKIQPSEPRDSAVYFCASALGTGTSSYNEQFFGPGTRLTVL.

This clone appeared a few times. The rearrangement links TRBV29-1 to TRBJ2-7, with a weak D call TRBD2 (5 bases). This CDR3 has 12 amino acids. V gave up 4 bases and J gave up 3 bases, with 10 bases separating them. Per germline, CDR1 SQVTM and CDR2 ANQGSEA. The CDR3 DNA is TGCAGCGTTGGTCGCGGGCACTACGAGCAGTACTTC. Encoded protein: CSVGRGHYEQYF.

V gene TRBV28 combines with J gene TRBJ2-7; D is perhaps TRBD1 (6 bases). Germline CDR1 reads MDHEN; CDR2 reads SYDVKM. The length of the CDR3 is 14 residues. With 8 bases removed from V and 3 bases from J, the gap between germline ends came to 17 bases. The CDR3 here is CASFATGRNYEQYF. The CDR3 DNA reads as TGTGCCAGCTTCGCGACAGGAAGAAACTACGAGCAGTACTTC.

The V gene is TRBV5-6, the J gene TRBJ2-3; D unclear. Per the germline V gene, CDR1 is SGHDT and CDR2 is YYEEEE. This CDR3 is built from 15 residues. V lost 0 bases and J 1 base, leaving 9 bases between the germline ends. DNA of the CDR3: TGTGCCAGCAGCTTGGAATTTCGTCGCACAGATACGCAGTATTTT. As protein: CASSLEFRRTDTQYF.

This clone has a handful of counts. The chain joins TRBV11-2 to TRBJ2-5; D is uncertain. The last part of the DNA fits TRBJ2-7 better; the J call may be wrong. Germline lookup yields CDR1 SGHAT and CDR2 FQNNGV. The CDR3 is 14 amino acids. CDR3 nucleotides: TGTGCCAGCAGCTTAGAAGACGGGTGGTACGAGCAGTACTTC. This sequence encodes CASSLEDGWYEQYF.

This sequence joins TRBV5-6 and TRBJ1-1; 7 bases agree with TRBD1. Germline CDR1 reads SGHDT; CDR2 reads YYEEEE. This CDR3 has 14 amino acids. V trimming: 4 bases; J trimming: 0 bases; junction bases outside the gene matches: 3. This chain's CDR3 is CASSRGLMNTEAFF. CDR3 DNA: TGTGCCAGCAGCAGGGGGCTCATGAACACTGAAGCTTTCTTT.

This clone came up a few times. The V call is TRBV5-4, the J call TRBJ2-2; 9 bases line up with TRBD2. Germline V gene sequence: CDR1 SGHNT, CDR2 YYREEE (reference sequence). V was clipped by 2 bases and J by 2 bases; unmatched bases: 4. This CDR3 is 16 amino acids long. The CDR3 loop reads CASSFFLAGNTGELFF. The CDR3 DNA is TGTGCCAGCAGCTTTTTTCTAGCGGGAAACACCGGGGAGCTGTTTTTT.